A selection of T cell receptor beta chains follows, all from one sample in a study of blood T cell repertoires in COVID-19. Assay used: immunoSEQ multiplex PCR; TCRdb lists only in-frame clones, some missing. This table has over 250,000 clones, roughly 85% appearing once. Sequences were obtained from peripheral blood. These receptors came from a woman aged 50 to 65 who had recovered from COVID-19. Each CDR3 is given with its conserved first and last residue. The D gene is left open where the match is weak. Expanded clones get a size class; other rows say once, few or many, or leave the size out.

d_call: TRBD1
v_call: TRBV18
clone_size: few
j_call: TRBJ2-7
cdr3_nt: TGTGCCAGCTCAGGGGGACAGGGGGCCTACGAGCAGTACTTC
cdr3_aa: CASSGGQGAYEQYF

d_call: -
v_call: TRBV3-1/TRBV3-2
clone_size: -
j_call: TRBJ2-2
cdr3_nt: TGTGCCAGCAGCCCAAGAGCAGGGATGACCGGGGAGCTGTTTTTT
cdr3_aa: CASSPRAGMTGELFF

d_call: TRBD2
v_call: TRBV4-3
clone_size: once
j_call: TRBJ2-1
cdr3_nt: TGCGCCAGCAGCCGTAGACTAGCGGGAGGGTCCAATGAGCAGTTCTTC
cdr3_aa: CASSRRLAGGSNEQFF

d_call: -
v_call: TRBV3-1/TRBV3-2
clone_size: -
j_call: TRBJ1-6
cdr3_nt: TGTGCCAGCAGCCACTCGACAGGCCCCAATTCACCCCTCCACTTT
cdr3_aa: CASSHSTGPNSPLHF

d_call: -
v_call: TRBV9
clone_size: few
j_call: TRBJ2-1
cdr3_nt: TGTGCCAGCAGCGTGAGGGAATCCGGGAATGAGCAGTTCTTC
cdr3_aa: CASSVRESGNEQFF

d_call: TRBD2
v_call: TRBV29-1
clone_size: few
j_call: TRBJ2-3
cdr3_nt: TGCAGCGTTGAACGACAGGGACTAGCGGGAGGCTCCACAGATACGCAGTATTTT
cdr3_aa: CSVERQGLAGGSTDTQYF

d_call: TRBD2
v_call: TRBV4-3
clone_size: -
j_call: TRBJ2-3
cdr3_nt: TGCGCCAGCAGCCAAGATCTAGCGGGACGCACAGATACGCAGTATTTT
cdr3_aa: CASSQDLAGRTDTQYF

d_call: TRBD1
v_call: TRBV19
clone_size: -
j_call: TRBJ1-1
cdr3_nt: TGTGCCACCAAAGACAGGGGAGGAACTGAAGCTTTCTTT
cdr3_aa: CATKDRGGTEAFF

d_call: TRBD1
v_call: TRBV27
clone_size: once
j_call: TRBJ1-2
cdr3_nt: TGTGCCAGCCGGACAGGGGACTATGGCTACACCTTC
cdr3_aa: CASRTGDYGYTF

d_call: -
v_call: TRBV7-9
clone_size: -
j_call: TRBJ2-7
cdr3_nt: TGTGCCAGCAGTCCTCCCGGGACAAGCTCCTACGAGCAGTACTTC
cdr3_aa: CASSPPGTSSYEQYF

d_call: -
v_call: TRBV7-2
clone_size: -
j_call: TRBJ1-3
cdr3_nt: TGTGCCAGCAGCCTGGGGGGGCGGGGCTACACCATATATTTT
cdr3_aa: CASSLGGRGYTIYF

d_call: TRBD1
v_call: TRBV5-6
clone_size: once
j_call: TRBJ2-5
cdr3_nt: TGTGCCAGCAGCTTGGGGACAGGGCGAGAGACCCAGTACTTC
cdr3_aa: CASSLGTGRETQYF

d_call: TRBD1
v_call: TRBV28
clone_size: -
j_call: TRBJ2-4
cdr3_nt: TGTGCCAGCAGGACAGGGGGCGCGAAAAACATTCAGTACTTC
cdr3_aa: CASRTGGAKNIQYF

d_call: TRBD2
v_call: TRBV9
clone_size: -
j_call: TRBJ2-1
cdr3_nt: TGTGCCAGCAGCTTTAGCGGGACCCTCAATGAGCAGTTCTTC
cdr3_aa: CASSFSGTLNEQFF

d_call: -
v_call: TRBV27
clone_size: -
j_call: TRBJ1-1
cdr3_nt: TGTGCCAGCAGTTCAGGGGTGAACACTGAAGCTTTCTTT
cdr3_aa: CASSSGVNTEAFF

d_call: TRBD1
v_call: TRBV7-3
clone_size: -
j_call: TRBJ2-1
cdr3_nt: TGTGCCAGCAGCTTACGACAGGGGTTGGCTGGTGAGCAGTTCTTC
cdr3_aa: CASSLRQGLAGEQFF

d_call: -
v_call: TRBV19
clone_size: many
j_call: TRBJ1-5
cdr3_nt: TGTGCCAGTAGTAGTAAAGGAGGGGGCAATCAGCCCCAGCATTTT
cdr3_aa: CASSSKGGGNQPQHF